Sequencing of this T cell receptor (beta chain) was carried out in a study of blood T cell repertoires in COVID-19. As for the study in general: Sites in the United States, Italy and Spain provided acute and convalescent COVID-19 samples. PBMCs, B-cell-depleted T cells, or T cells were the source of the cDNA or gDNA that made up the material.

Only one count was recorded for this clone. This CDR3 region has 13 residues. The V gene lost 3 bases and the J gene lost 8 bases, with 11 bases spanning the gap. CDR1 is MNHEY and CDR2 is SMNVEV in the germline V gene (reference sequence). Clones were read by immunoSEQ multiplex PCR, and TCRdb kept only the in-frame ones, dropping some. The sample shows roughly 69,000 clones, approximately 78% of them seen only once. Self-reported history from a screening survey and questionnaire set each donor's cohort. The TCR was taken from a woman aged 35 to 49 with acute COVID-19. The chain carries TRBV27 and TRBJ2-1; D ambiguous. Sequencing was carried out using PBMCs or T cells enriched from blood (not recorded which). The CDR3 protein is CASSFNAVYEQFF. For the CDR3, the DNA is TGTGCCAGCAGTTTCAACGCGGTCTATGAGCAGTTCTTC.